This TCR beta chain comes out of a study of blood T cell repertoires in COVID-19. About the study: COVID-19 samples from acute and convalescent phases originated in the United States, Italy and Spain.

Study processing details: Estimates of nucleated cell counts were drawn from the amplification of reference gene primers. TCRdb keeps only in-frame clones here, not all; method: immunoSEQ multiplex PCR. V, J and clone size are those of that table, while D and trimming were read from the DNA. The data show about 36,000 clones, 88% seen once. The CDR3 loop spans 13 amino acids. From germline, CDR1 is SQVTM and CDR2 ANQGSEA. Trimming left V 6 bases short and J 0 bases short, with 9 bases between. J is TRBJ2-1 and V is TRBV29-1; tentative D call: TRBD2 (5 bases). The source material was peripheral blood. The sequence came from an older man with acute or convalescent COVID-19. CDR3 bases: TGCAGCGTCGTACGGGGCTCCTACAATGAGCAGTTCTTC. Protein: CSVVRGSYNEQFF.